The entry below gives a single T cell receptor (beta chain) sequence along with its context. What it binds is not known. The junction departs from germline at one end; a sequencing error may be responsible. This entry belongs to a study of somatic mutations in cytotoxic T cells in rheumatoid arthritis. Germline V CDR1 and CDR2: KGHSY, FQNENV. The CDR3 covers 15 residues. Sequenced by immunoSEQ multiplex PCR; TCRdb stores in-frame clones only, minus some. The sample shows 15,000 to 20,000 clones, less than 80% of them seen only once. Overall study results and limits: There were about an eighth of the roughly 60 patients in whom the largest CD8+ clone exceeded 20% of CD8+ cells.

V usage is TRBV16 and J usage is TRBJ1-1; D is unresolved. The sample consisted of CD8+ T cells sorted from blood. The TCR was taken from a man in his 60s in good health. The CDR3 loop reads CASSQSGHGNTEAFF. The CDR3 nucleotides are TGTGCCAGCAGCCAATCCGGGCACGGGAACACTGAAGCCTTCTTT.